The rows below give T cell receptor beta chains drawn from one sample of a study of T-cell reconstitution after alpha-beta-depleted transplantation in children. TCRdb ran MiXCR on the PCR reads and lists one entry per CDR3 protein. Of more than 200,000 distinct CDR3 sequences listed, around 25% are singletons. Sequenced here: PBMCs, sampled before TCRalphabeta/CD19-depleted stem cell transplant. The receptors here all came from a girl aged 2 to 10 with Fanconi anemia, due to receive a stem cell transplant. Both conserved end residues are part of each CDR3. The D gene is left open where the match is weak. A row's size may be missing; if present it is once, few, many or a size class.

cdr3_nt	cdr3_aa	j_call	d_call	clone_size	v_call
TGTGCCAGCAGTCTACTTTTTGGTCGGGACACCCTCTCTGGGGCCAACGTCCTGACTTTC	CASSLLFGRDTLSGANVLTF	TRBJ2-6	-	few	TRBV21-1
TGTGCCAGCAGCCAGGGCCTACGGGACCTGTACCAAGAGACCCAGTACTTC	CASSQGLRDLYQETQYF	TRBJ2-5	-	many	TRBV4-2
TGCAGTGCTAGGGACAGGGCTCTTTCCTACGAGCAGTACTTC	CSARDRALSYEQYF	TRBJ2-7	TRBD1	-	TRBV20-1
TGTGCCAGCACCTGGGGGGGCCGCACAGATACGCAGTATTTT	CASTWGGRTDTQYF	TRBJ2-3	-	many	TRBV12-3/TRBV12-4
TGCAGTGCTAGAGTTTATCAAGGGAACTATGGCTACACCTTC	CSARVYQGNYGYTF	TRBJ1-2	-	-	TRBV20-1
TGTGCCAGCAGCTCAAGACAGGGTTCGGACGAGCAGTACTTC	CASSSRQGSDEQYF	TRBJ2-7	TRBD1	few	TRBV7-2
TGTGCCAGCAGCCCCGGCGCTTACAGGGGGGAAGAGCAGTTCTTC	CASSPGAYRGEEQFF	TRBJ2-1	TRBD1	-	TRBV7-3
TGCAGCGTTGAAGGGACTCCCAGCGCGAACACCGGGGAGCTGTTTTTT	CSVEGTPSANTGELFF	TRBJ2-2	-	-	TRBV29-1
TGTGCCAGCAGCCGGGACTATGGCTACACCTTC	CASSRDYGYTF	TRBJ1-2	-	-	TRBV6-5
TGTGCCATCGGCGGGACAGGGGGCCAGCCCCAGCATTTT	CAIGGTGGQPQHF	TRBJ1-5	TRBD1	few	TRBV10-3
TGCGCCAGCAGCTTGGCCTTAAGGGCCGAGGGCAATGAGCAGTTCTTC	CASSLALRAEGNEQFF	TRBJ2-1	-	few	TRBV5-1
TGTGCCTGGAGAAAACAGGGGATGGAGACCCAGTACTTC	CAWRKQGMETQYF	TRBJ2-5	TRBD1	-	TRBV30
TGCAGCGTTGAAGGGGACTACAAAAGCTCCTACGAGCAGTACTTC	CSVEGDYKSSYEQYF	TRBJ2-7	TRBD2	-	TRBV29-1
TGTGCCAGCAGTGAACAAGGACCTGGGCTGATCGGGGAGCTGTTTTTT	CASSEQGPGLIGELFF	TRBJ2-2	-	once	TRBV2
TGTGCCAGCAGCTTAGCGGCAGCCCGCTACGAGCAGTACTTC	CASSLAAARYEQYF	TRBJ2-7	-	-	TRBV7-8
TGCAGCGTCGAGGATGGGGGCGAGCAGTACTTC	CSVEDGGEQYF	TRBJ2-7	-	many	TRBV29-1
TGCGCCAGCAGCTATGACAGTCAAGAGACCCAGTACTTC	CASSYDSQETQYF	TRBJ2-5	-	few	TRBV5-1
TGCAGCGTTGGCAGGGGAGGCGACGAGCAGTACTTC	CSVGRGGDEQYF	TRBJ2-7	-	few	TRBV29-1
TGTGCCAGCAGCTTAGCGCTATCGATTGAAGCTTTCTTT	CASSLALSIEAFF	TRBJ1-1	-	-	TRBV7-9
TGCAGCGTTGAAGGATCCCGGGACGGTACCTACAATGAGCAGTTCTTC	CSVEGSRDGTYNEQFF	TRBJ2-1	-	many	TRBV29-1
TGCAGTGCTAGGACCGGGCTCACAGATACGCAGTATTTT	CSARTGLTDTQYF	TRBJ2-3	-	many	TRBV20-1
TGTGCCAGCAGTCAAGTGGGACAGGGGTACAATGAGCAGTTCTTC	CASSQVGQGYNEQFF	TRBJ2-1	TRBD1	many	TRBV7-9
TGCAGTGCTAGAGATTCGGACAGGTACTATGGCTACACCTTC	CSARDSDRYYGYTF	TRBJ1-2	TRBD1	few	TRBV20-1
TGCGCCAGCAGCCAGAGTTCCAACGTCCTGACTTTC	CASSQSSNVLTF	TRBJ2-6	-	many	TRBV4-1
TGTGCCAGCAGTTCTCCAGGGGGGAAAGGCGAGCAGTACTTC	CASSSPGGKGEQYF	TRBJ2-7	-	many	TRBV27
TGTGCCAGCAGTGAAGCTCTAGGGGTTTCCTACAATGAGCAGTTCTTC	CASSEALGVSYNEQFF	TRBJ2-1	-	many	TRBV2
TGTGCCAGCAGTGAACAGGGAATGAACACTGAAGCTTTCTTT	CASSEQGMNTEAFF	TRBJ1-1	-	few	TRBV2
TGTGCCAGCAGTGAATTTGGGGGACAGGTCTCCTACGAGCAGTACTTC	CASSEFGGQVSYEQYF	TRBJ2-7	TRBD1	-	TRBV2
TGCAGTGCTCGGGGAGGGAGGTCCTACGAGCAGTACTTC	CSARGGRSYEQYF	TRBJ2-7	TRBD2	-	TRBV20-1
TGCAGTGCTAGTGATCGACAGCCCGGGCCCCAGCATTTT	CSASDRQPGPQHF	TRBJ1-5	-	-	TRBV20-1
TGTGCCAGCAGCTTAGGCGACAGGGTAGTAGGGTTCTTC	CASSLGDRVVGFF	TRBJ2-1	TRBD1	many	TRBV7-9